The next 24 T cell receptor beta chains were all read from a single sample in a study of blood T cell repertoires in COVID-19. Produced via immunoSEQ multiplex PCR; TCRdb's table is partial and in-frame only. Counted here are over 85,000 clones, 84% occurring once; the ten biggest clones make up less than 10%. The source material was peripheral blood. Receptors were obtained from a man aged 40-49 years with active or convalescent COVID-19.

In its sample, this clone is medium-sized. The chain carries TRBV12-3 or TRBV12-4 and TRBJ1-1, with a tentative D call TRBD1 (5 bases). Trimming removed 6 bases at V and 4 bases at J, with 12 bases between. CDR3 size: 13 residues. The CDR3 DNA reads TGTGCCAGCAGGGGGGGTCTTAGCACTGAAGCTTTCTTT. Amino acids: CASRGGLSTEAFF.

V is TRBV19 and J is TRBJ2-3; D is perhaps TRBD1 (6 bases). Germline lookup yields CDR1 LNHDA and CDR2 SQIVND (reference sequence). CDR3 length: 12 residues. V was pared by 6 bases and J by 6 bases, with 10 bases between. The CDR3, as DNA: TGTGCCAGTAGCATTCAGGGGGATACGCAGTATTTT. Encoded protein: CASSIQGDTQYF.

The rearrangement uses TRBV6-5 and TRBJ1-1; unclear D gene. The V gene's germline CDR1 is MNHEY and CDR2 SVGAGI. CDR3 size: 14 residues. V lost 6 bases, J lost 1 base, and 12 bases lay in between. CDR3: CASRIGLGNTEAFF. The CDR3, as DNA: TGTGCCAGCAGGATCGGACTCGGGAACACTGAAGCTTTCTTT.

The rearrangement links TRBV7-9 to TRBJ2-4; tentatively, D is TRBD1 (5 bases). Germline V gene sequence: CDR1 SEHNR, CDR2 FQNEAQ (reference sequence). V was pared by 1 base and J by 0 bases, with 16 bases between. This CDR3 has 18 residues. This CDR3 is CASSLVLTTASAKNIQYF. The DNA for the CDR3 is TGTGCCAGCAGCTTAGTTTTAACGACAGCTTCAGCCAAAAACATTCAGTACTTC.

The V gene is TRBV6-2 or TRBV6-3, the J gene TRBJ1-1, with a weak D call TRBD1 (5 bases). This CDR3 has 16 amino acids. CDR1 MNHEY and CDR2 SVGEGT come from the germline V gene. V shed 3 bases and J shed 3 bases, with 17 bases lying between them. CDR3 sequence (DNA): TGTGCCAGCAGTTATGGGCAGGGAAGGGGCGACACTGAAGCTTTCTTT. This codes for CASSYGQGRGDTEAFF.

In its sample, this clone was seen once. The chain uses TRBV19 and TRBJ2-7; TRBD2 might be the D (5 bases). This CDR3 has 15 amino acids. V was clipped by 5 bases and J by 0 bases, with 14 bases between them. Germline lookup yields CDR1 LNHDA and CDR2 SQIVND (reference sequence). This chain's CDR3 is CASSPQLGVSYEQYF. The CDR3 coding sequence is TGTGCCAGTAGTCCGCAACTCGGGGTCTCCTACGAGCAGTACTTC.

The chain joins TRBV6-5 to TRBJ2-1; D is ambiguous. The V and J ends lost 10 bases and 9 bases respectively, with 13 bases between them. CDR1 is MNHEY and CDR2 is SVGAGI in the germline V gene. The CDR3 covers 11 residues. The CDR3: CATLRVGEQFF. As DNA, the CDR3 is TGTGCCACCCTACGGGTGGGTGAGCAGTTCTTC.

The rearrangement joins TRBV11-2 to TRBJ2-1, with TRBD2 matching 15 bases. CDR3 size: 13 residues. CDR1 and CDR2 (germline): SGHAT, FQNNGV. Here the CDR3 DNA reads TGTGCAGCCGGACTAGCGGGGGGGAATGAGCAGTTCTTC. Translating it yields CAAGLAGGNEQFF.

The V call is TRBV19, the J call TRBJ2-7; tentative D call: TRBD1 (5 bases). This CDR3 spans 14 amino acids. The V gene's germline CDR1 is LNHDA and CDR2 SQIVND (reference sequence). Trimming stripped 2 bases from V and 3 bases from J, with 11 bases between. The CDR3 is CASSIKGRDYEQYF. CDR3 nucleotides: TGTGCCAGTAGTATAAAGGGCAGGGACTACGAGCAGTACTTC.

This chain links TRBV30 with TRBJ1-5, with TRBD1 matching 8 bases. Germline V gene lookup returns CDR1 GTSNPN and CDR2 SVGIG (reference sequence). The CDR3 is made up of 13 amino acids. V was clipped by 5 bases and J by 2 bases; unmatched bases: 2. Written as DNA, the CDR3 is TGTGCCTGGGAGACAGGGGGCAATCAGCCCCAGCATTTT. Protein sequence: CAWETGGNQPQHF.

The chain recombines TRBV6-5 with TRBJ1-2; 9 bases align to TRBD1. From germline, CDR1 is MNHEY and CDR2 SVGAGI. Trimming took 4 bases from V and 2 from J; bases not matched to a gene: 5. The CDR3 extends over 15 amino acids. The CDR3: CASSFAGTGNYGYTF. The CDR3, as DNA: TGTGCCAGCAGTTTTGCCGGGACAGGGAACTATGGCTACACCTTC.

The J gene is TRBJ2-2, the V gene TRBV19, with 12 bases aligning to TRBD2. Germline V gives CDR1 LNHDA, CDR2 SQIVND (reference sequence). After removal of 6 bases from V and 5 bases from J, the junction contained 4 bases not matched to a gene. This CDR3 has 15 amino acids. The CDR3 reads CASSLAGGLTGELFF. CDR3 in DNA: TGTGCCAGTAGCCTAGCGGGGGGGCTGACCGGGGAGCTGTTTTTT.

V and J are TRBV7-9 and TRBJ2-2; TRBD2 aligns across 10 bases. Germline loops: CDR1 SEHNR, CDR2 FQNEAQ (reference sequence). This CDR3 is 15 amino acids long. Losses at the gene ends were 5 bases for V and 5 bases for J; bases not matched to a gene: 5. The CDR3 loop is CASSTAGGPTGELFF. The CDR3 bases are TGTGCCAGCAGCACAGCGGGGGGGCCGACCGGGGAGCTGTTTTTT.

This chain's CDR3 is CASSVEEGRGQPQHF. The CDR3 DNA follows: TGTGCCAGCAGCGTCGAAGAGGGCCGGGGTCAGCCCCAGCATTTT. The rearrangement links TRBV7-2 to TRBJ1-5; D is unclear. V was cut by 5 bases and J by 6 bases, with 17 bases left in between. This CDR3 is 15 amino acids long. Looked up from germline, CDR1 is SGHTA and CDR2 is FQGNSA.

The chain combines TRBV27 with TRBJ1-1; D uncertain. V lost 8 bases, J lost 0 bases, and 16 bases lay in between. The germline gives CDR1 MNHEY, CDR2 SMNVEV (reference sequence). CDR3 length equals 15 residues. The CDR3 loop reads CASLSPRGMNTEAFF. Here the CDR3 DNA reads TGTGCCAGCCTCTCCCCGAGAGGGATGAACACTGAAGCTTTCTTT.

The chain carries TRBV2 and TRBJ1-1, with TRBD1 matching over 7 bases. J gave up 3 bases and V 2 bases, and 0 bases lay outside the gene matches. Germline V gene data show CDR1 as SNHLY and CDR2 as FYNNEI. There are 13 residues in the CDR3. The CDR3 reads CASSEQGDTEAFF. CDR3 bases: TGTGCCAGCAGTGAACAGGGGGACACTGAAGCTTTCTTT.

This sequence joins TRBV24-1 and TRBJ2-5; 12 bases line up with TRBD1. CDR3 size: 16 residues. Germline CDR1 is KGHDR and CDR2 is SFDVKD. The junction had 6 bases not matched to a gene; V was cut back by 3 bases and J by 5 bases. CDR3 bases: TGTGCCACCAGTGATGGGACAGGGGGCATTCTGGAGACCCAGTACTTC. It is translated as CATSDGTGGILETQYF.

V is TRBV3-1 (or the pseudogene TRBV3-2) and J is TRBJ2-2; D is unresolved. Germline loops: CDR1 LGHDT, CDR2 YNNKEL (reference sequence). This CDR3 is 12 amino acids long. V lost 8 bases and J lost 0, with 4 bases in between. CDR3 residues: CASRANTGELFF. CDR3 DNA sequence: TGTGCCAGCCGCGCGAACACCGGGGAGCTGTTTTTT.

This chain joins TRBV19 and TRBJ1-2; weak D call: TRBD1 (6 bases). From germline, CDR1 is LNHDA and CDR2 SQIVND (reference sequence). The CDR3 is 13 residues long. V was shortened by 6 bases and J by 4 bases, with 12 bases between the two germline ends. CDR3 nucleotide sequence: TGTGCCAGTAGCCGGGACATTCCCTATGGCTACACCTTC. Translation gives CASSRDIPYGYTF.

CDR3 in amino acids: CATSRMRQGTGVWANVLTF. The CDR3 nucleotides are TGTGCCACCAGCCGGATGAGACAGGGAACTGGTGTCTGGGCCAACGTCCTGACTTTC. The V and J genes are TRBV15 and TRBJ2-6, with 7 bases that match TRBD1. The trim removed 5 bases at V and 5 bases at J, leaving 18 bases unmatched. Germline CDR1 and CDR2: LNHNV and YYDKDF (reference sequence). The CDR3 totals 19 residues.

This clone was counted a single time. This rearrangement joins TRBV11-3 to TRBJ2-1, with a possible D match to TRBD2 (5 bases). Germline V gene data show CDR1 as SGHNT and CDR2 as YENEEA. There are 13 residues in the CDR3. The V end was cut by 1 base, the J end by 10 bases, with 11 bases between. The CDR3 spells CASSLGTPWEQFF. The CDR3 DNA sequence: TGTGCCAGCAGCTTAGGGACTCCGTGGGAGCAGTTCTTC.

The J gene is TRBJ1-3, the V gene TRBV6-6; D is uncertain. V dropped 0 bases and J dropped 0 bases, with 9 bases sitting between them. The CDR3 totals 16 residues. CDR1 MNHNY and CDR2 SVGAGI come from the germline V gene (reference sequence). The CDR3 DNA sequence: TGTGCCAGCAGTTACTCGCGACAACCCTCTGGAAACACCATATATTTT. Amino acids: CASSYSRQPSGNTIYF.

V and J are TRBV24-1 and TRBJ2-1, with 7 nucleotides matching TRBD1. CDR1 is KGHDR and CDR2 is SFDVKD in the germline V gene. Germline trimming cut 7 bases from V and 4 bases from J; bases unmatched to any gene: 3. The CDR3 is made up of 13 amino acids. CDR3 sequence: CATSDRVYNEQFF. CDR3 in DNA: TGTGCCACCAGCGACAGGGTGTACAATGAGCAGTTCTTC.

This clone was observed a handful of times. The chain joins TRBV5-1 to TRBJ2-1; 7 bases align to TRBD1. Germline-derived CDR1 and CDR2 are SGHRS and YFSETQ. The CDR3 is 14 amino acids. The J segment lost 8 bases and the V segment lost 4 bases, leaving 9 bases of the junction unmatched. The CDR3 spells CASSVFDQGDEQFF. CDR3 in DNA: TGCGCCAGCAGCGTATTCGACCAGGGGGATGAGCAGTTCTTC.